The rows below give T cell receptor beta chains drawn from one sample of a study of immune evolution from preneoplasia to lung adenocarcinoma. This table comes from immunoSEQ multiplex PCR, and its TCRdb copy is limited to in-frame clones, with some not included. Of 4,900 or so clones listed, roughly 90% are singletons. The material sequenced was FFPE atypical adenomatous hyperplasia tissue from the lung. These receptors all stem from a person between 65 and 79 years old with lung adenocarcinoma. CDR3s include the opening cysteine and the closing phenylalanine or tryptophan. Fields, in order: D gene, V gene, CDR3 length, clone size, J gene, CDR3 DNA, CDR3 protein. A D gene is named only where the DNA matches it firmly. Size tells how often a clone was seen (once, few, many) or the class of an expanded clone, and some rows leave it out.

>.|TRBV11-2|13|.|TRBJ1-5
TGTGCCAGCAGCTTAGATCTAAACCAGCCCCAGCATTTT
CASSLDLNQPQHF
>.|TRBV15|13|once|TRBJ2-3
TGTGCCACCAGCAGAGATCTCAGGGATACGCAGTATTTT
CATSRDLRDTQYF
>.|TRBV5-1|15|.|TRBJ2-7
TGCGCCACCAAATATGGGACGGATAGCTCCTACGAGCAGTACTTC
CATKYGTDSSYEQYF
>.|TRBV27|13|.|TRBJ1-1
TGTGCCAGCGGCCCCCTGGGAGGAACTGAAGCTTTCTTT
CASGPLGGTEAFF
>TRBD2|TRBV9|14|.|TRBJ2-1
TGTGCCAGCAGCGTAGCTTGGACTAGCACTGAGCAGTTCTTC
CASSVAWTSTEQFF
>TRBD1|TRBV7-6|15|.|TRBJ1-3
TGTGCCAGCAGCCCGGGACAGGGAACTGGAAACACCATATATTTT
CASSPGQGTGNTIYF
>TRBD1|TRBV4-2|22|.|TRBJ1-2
TGTGCCAGCAGCCAAGATCGGGCGGCCGGGGGACAGGGGGCGCGATATAGCTATGGCTACACCTTC
CASSQDRAAGGQGARYSYGYTF
>TRBD2|TRBV7-9|17|.|TRBJ2-7
TGTGCCAGCAGCTTAGGGAGGGATAGCGGGAATAGCGGCGAGCAGTACTTC
CASSLGRDSGNSGEQYF
>TRBD1|TRBV7-9|16|.|TRBJ1-5
TGTGCCAGCAGCCAGGGACAGGGGCCGGGCAATCAGCCCCAGCATTTT
CASSQGQGPGNQPQHF
>.|TRBV5-6|13|.|TRBJ1-2
TGTGCCAGCAGCTTTGGAGCAAGCAGGGGCTACACCTTC
CASSFGASRGYTF
>TRBD1|TRBV7-9|13|.|TRBJ1-1
TGTGCCAGCAGCGGGACAGGGACCACTGAAGCTTTCTTT
CASSGTGTTEAFF
>.|TRBV25-1|14|.|TRBJ1-1
TGTGCCAGCAGTGGGCCTAGTGGTAGCACTGAAGCTTTCTTT
CASSGPSGSTEAFF
>.|TRBV27|14|once|TRBJ1-3
TGTGCCAGCAGTTTATCGTTCTCTGGAAACACCATATATTTT
CASSLSFSGNTIYF
>.|TRBV18|14|.|TRBJ1-1
TGTGCCAGCTCACCTCCGGGCAGGTTCGCTGAAGCTTTCTTT
CASSPPGRFAEAFF
>TRBD1|TRBV5-1|14|once|TRBJ2-5
TGCGCCAGCAGCCGGACAGGGCCCGCAGAGACCCAGTACTTC
CASSRTGPAETQYF
>.|TRBV11-2|13|.|TRBJ2-5
TGTGCCAGCAGCTACGGACTAAAAGAGACCCAGTACTTC
CASSYGLKETQYF
>.|TRBV11-3|15|.|TRBJ2-3
TGTGCCAGCAGCTTAGAGCAGACTGGGGACGATACGCAGTATTTT
CASSLEQTGDDTQYF
>TRBD1|TRBV19|13|.|TRBJ1-5
TGTGCCAGTAATGAGGGGGCTGGGCAGCCCCAGCATTTT
CASNEGAGQPQHF
>TRBD1|TRBV27|15|.|TRBJ1-2
TGTGCCAGCAGTCCCCGGGACAGCCCTAACTATGGCTACACCTTC
CASSPRDSPNYGYTF
>.|TRBV27|15|.|TRBJ2-6
TGTGCCAGCAGTTTATCGAAATCTGGGGCCAACGTCCTGACTTTC
CASSLSKSGANVLTF
>.|TRBV18|13|few|TRBJ2-1
TGTGCCAGCTCATTTTCTGGGGACAATGAGCAGTTCTTC
CASSFSGDNEQFF
>.|TRBV7-2|15|.|TRBJ1-5
TGTGCCAGCAGCTTAGATAGTCGGAGCAATCAGCCCCAGCATTTT
CASSLDSRSNQPQHF
>TRBD1|TRBV7-3|15|.|TRBJ2-1
TGTGCCAGCAGCTTAGTCCAGGGGGCGTACAATGAGCAGTTCTTC
CASSLVQGAYNEQFF
>.|TRBV4-1|15|.|TRBJ1-2
TGCGCCAGCAGCCCGGTTGGGGGGGGAATGAGTGGCTACACCTTC
CASSPVGGGMSGYTF
>TRBD2|TRBV11-2|17|.|TRBJ2-1
TGTGCCAGCAGCTATCCCCGGACTAGCGGGATTCACAATGAGCAGTTCTTC
CASSYPRTSGIHNEQFF
>.|TRBV6-6|13|.|TRBJ2-1
TGTGCCAGCAGTTTCATAGGGCCCAATGAGCAGTTCTTC
CASSFIGPNEQFF
>TRBD1|TRBV5-1|14|.|TRBJ2-7
TGCGCCAGCAGCTTTGACAGGGCCACCTACGAGCAGTACTTC
CASSFDRATYEQYF
>.|TRBV28|15|.|TRBJ2-3
TGTGCCAGCAGTGCCCCTAGCGCCCTCACAGATACGCAGTATTTT
CASSAPSALTDTQYF
>.|TRBV18|13|.|TRBJ2-1
TGTGCCAGCTCTGAAGGGCTGAACAATGAGCAGTTCTTC
CASSEGLNNEQFF
>.|TRBV21-1|16|.|TRBJ1-5
TGTGCCAGGACTACCCCCGCTAGGTATAGCAATCAGCCCCAGCATTTT
CARTTPARYSNQPQHF
>TRBD2|TRBV6-6|15|few|TRBJ2-5
TGTGCCAGCAGTTACGATTCGGGAGGAAGGGAGACCCAGTACTTC
CASSYDSGGRETQYF
>.|TRBV7-9|14|.|TRBJ1-5
TGTGCCAGCAGCTCGGAGGGGAACAATCAGCCCCAGCATTTT
CASSSEGNNQPQHF
>.|TRBV6-6|12|once|TRBJ2-5
TGTGCCAGCAGTTACGGGGGTGAGGGCCAGTACTTC
CASSYGGEGQYF
>.|TRBV18|13|.|TRBJ2-3
TGTGCCAGCTCAGGGGGCGCAGCAGATACGCAGTATTTT
CASSGGAADTQYF
>.|TRBV28|14|.|TRBJ1-2
TGTGCCAGCAGTTTGGTAGGGGCATTCTATGGCTACACCTTC
CASSLVGAFYGYTF
>.|TRBV18|16|.|TRBJ2-6
TGTGCCAGCTCACCGGGACAAAGCTCTGGGGCCAACGTCCTGACTTTC
CASSPGQSSGANVLTF
>TRBD1|TRBV5-8|13|once|TRBJ2-1
TGTGCCAGCAGCTTAGACAGGGACCGTGAGCAGTTCTTC
CASSLDRDREQFF
>TRBD1|TRBV11-3|17|.|TRBJ1-2
TGTGCCAGCAGCTCAAACCCAGGACAGGGGAGTAACTATGGCTACACCTTC
CASSSNPGQGSNYGYTF
>.|TRBV27|12|.|TRBJ2-2
TGTGCCAGCAGCAAGAACACCGGGGAGCTGTTTTTT
CASSKNTGELFF
>.|TRBV15|15|.|TRBJ1-5
TGTGCCACCAGCTATAGGAGAGGGAACAATCAGCCCCAGCATTTT
CATSYRRGNNQPQHF
>.|TRBV30|13|.|TRBJ1-1
TGTGCCTGGAGTGCGGACAGAAGAACTGAAGCTTTCTTT
CAWSADRRTEAFF
>.|TRBV4-2|15|.|TRBJ1-4
TGTGCCAGCAGCAGAGAGGGGGGGCGAGATGAAAAACTGTTTTTT
CASSREGGRDEKLFF
>.|TRBV15|12|few|TRBJ1-5
TGTGCCACCAGCAGAGGGACAGAGCCCCAGCATTTT
CATSRGTEPQHF
>.|TRBV7-3|13|.|TRBJ1-1
TGTGCCAGCAGCTTAAACTGGGGCACTGAAGCTTTCTTT
CASSLNWGTEAFF
>.|TRBV18|14|.|TRBJ2-1
TGTGCCAGCTCACCACGGAGCCTTTTGTATGAGCAGTTCTTC
CASSPRSLLYEQFF
>.|TRBV5-1|13|.|TRBJ1-2
TGCGCCAGCAGCTTAACAATAAGAAATGGCTACACCTTC
CASSLTIRNGYTF
>TRBD2|TRBV10-2|15|once|TRBJ2-5
TGCGCCAGCAGAGGATTAGCGGGGGAACAAGAGACCCAGTACTTC
CASRGLAGEQETQYF
>.|TRBV28|15|once|TRBJ1-4
TGTGCCAGCCGGGTAACAGGCTCAACTAATGAAAAACTGTTTTTT
CASRVTGSTNEKLFF